These T cell receptor beta chains were read from a single sample in a study of blood T cell repertoires in COVID-19. The method was immunoSEQ multiplex PCR; TCRdb's version includes in-frame clones alone and lacks a portion of them. The table records approximately 100,000 clones, 87% of them present only once. What was sequenced was peripheral blood. Receptor source: a man over 45 in a cohort sampled during active COVID-19. CDR3s include the opening cysteine and the closing phenylalanine or tryptophan.

v_gene,j_gene,CDR3aa
TRBV5-1,TRBJ2-3,CASGLAGGRTGTDTQYF
TRBV21-1,TRBJ2-3,CASSKGGGGPGSGTDTQYF
TRBV11-2,TRBJ2-1,CASSPGTSHHNEQFF
TRBV11-3,TRBJ2-7,CASSPMTGAPTYEQYF
TRBV7-8,TRBJ1-1,CASSTEDRGNTEAFF
TRBV7-9,TRBJ2-7,CASSLGSSGDEQYF
TRBV19,TRBJ1-3,CASNHRAHTSGNTIYF
TRBV19,TRBJ1-3,CASSLRGTAGNTIYF
TRBV25-1,TRBJ1-6,CASRGQSKTLHF
TRBV28,TRBJ1-1,CASISPGQGFGTEAFF
TRBV11-2,TRBJ2-1,CASSPTQGSYNEQFF
TRBV2,TRBJ2-3,CASSEAPGGARHTQYF
TRBV6-6,TRBJ1-3,CASAQGSGNTIYF
TRBV27,TRBJ1-6,CASSLSGGVNSPLHF
TRBV23-1,TRBJ1-3,CASSPRDRTPVDTIYF
TRBV3-1/TRBV3-2,TRBJ2-5,CASSRGTSSETQYF
TRBV5-1,TRBJ2-3,CASSTRPLSGASTDTQYF
TRBV7-9,TRBJ1-2,CASAQGRTLKNGYTF
TRBV3-1/TRBV3-2,TRBJ1-1,CASRPGQGLGTEAFF
TRBV9,TRBJ2-5,CASSFGREQETQYF
TRBV28,TRBJ1-5,CASSFGDESNQPQHF
TRBV6-5,TRBJ2-1,CASSSRTAGSYNEQFF
TRBV15,TRBJ1-5,CATSSSDRGQPQHF
TRBV5-6,TRBJ2-1,CASSLITTLSSYNEQFF
TRBV5-6,TRBJ2-3,CASSRVDRGLQDTQYF
TRBV5-4,TRBJ1-4,CASSNRDSDEKLFF
TRBV7-9,TRBJ1-2,CASSLVTGGIGYTF
TRBV28,TRBJ2-5,CASSLIQETQYF
TRBV6-2/TRBV6-3,TRBJ1-6,CASSYQASNSPLHF
TRBV2,TRBJ1-2,CASSEGTSYGYTF
TRBV19,TRBJ2-6,CASHRGRSGANVLTF
TRBV5-1,TRBJ2-3,CASSLVDFRVTDTQYF
TRBV5-6,TRBJ1-4,CASSFPGGAATNEKLFF
TRBV19,TRBJ1-6,CASSKMDRNGGSPLHF
TRBV5-4,TRBJ2-5,CASSSTSGLPLGTQYF
TRBV6-6,TRBJ1-6,CASLLQNNSPLHF
TRBV6-5,TRBJ2-2,CASTQGAGELFF
TRBV12-3/TRBV12-4,TRBJ1-3,CASSDGGRDTIYF
TRBV11-2,TRBJ1-5,CASSLRRDQPQHF
TRBV24-1,TRBJ2-5,CATSDYRVRGTQYF
TRBV6-5,TRBJ1-4,CASSYSSPSHEKLFF
TRBV7-2,TRBJ2-3,CASSGVLDTQYF
TRBV7-8,TRBJ2-5,CASSLAEGWRETQYF
TRBV7-9,TRBJ1-5,CASSLGGDQPQHF
TRBV5-1,TRBJ2-2,CASSFGGTGELFF
TRBV19,TRBJ1-2,CASRLAANYGYTF
TRBV5-1,TRBJ2-3,CASSRTGATDTQYF
TRBV29-1,TRBJ1-1,CSVGSGMGTEAFF
TRBV24-1,TRBJ2-1,CATSEGGRLTNEQFF
TRBV4-1,TRBJ2-7,CASSQDGYSSYEQYF
TRBV7-6,TRBJ2-7,CASSPTIVSYEQYF
TRBV29-1,TRBJ2-5,CSVGAGAGQETQYF
TRBV24-1,TRBJ1-1,CATQQGYGTEAFF
TRBV3-1/TRBV3-2,TRBJ2-3,CASSQDRAGGRATQYF
TRBV2,TRBJ2-5,CASTPQETQYF